The rows below give T cell receptor beta chains drawn from one sample of a study of identical twins. MiXCR, run by TCRdb on the 5' RACE reads, gives a single entry per CDR3 protein. The table lists roughly 570,000 distinct CDR3 sequences, more than 9% of them singletons. These same data were also listed under a study on yellow fever vaccine responses in identical twins.

Sequenced material: PBMCs. The receptors stem from a woman aged 18-29 years in good health. CDR3s include the opening cysteine and the closing phenylalanine or tryptophan. The D gene is left open where the match is weak. Not every row has a clone size; where given, it reads once, few, many or a size class.

d_call	j_call	v_call	clone_size	cdr3_nt	cdr3_aa
TRBD2	TRBJ2-5	TRBV15	many	TGTGCCACCTCGTGGACTAGAAGGGAGACCCAGTACTTC	CATSWTRRETQYF
-	TRBJ2-1	TRBV10-3	-	TGTGCCATCAGTGGAGATTACAATGAGCAGTTCTTC	CAISGDYNEQFF
TRBD2	TRBJ2-1	TRBV4-2	few	TGTGCCAGCAGCCCAACTAGCGGGAGTGCGAATGAGCAGTTCTTC	CASSPTSGSANEQFF
-	TRBJ2-5	TRBV5-1	-	TGCGCCAGCAGCTTGGGACAAGCAGACGGGACCCAGTACTTC	CASSLGQADGTQYF
TRBD2	TRBJ2-3	TRBV7-2	few	TGTGCCAGCAGCTTAGTAGCACTAGCGGGAGGGCCAGATACGCAGTATTTT	CASSLVALAGGPDTQYF
TRBD2	TRBJ2-7	TRBV10-2	-	TGCGCCAGCAGCCGGGAGGGAAACTACGAGCAGTACTTC	CASSREGNYEQYF
TRBD2	TRBJ2-7	TRBV9	-	TGTGCCAGCAGCGTAGGGAGTCTAGCGGGTTACGAGCAGTACTTC	CASSVGSLAGYEQYF
-	TRBJ2-7	TRBV2	few	TGTGCCAGCCTGGGCGGATCACCCTACGAGCAGTACTTC	CASLGGSPYEQYF
TRBD2	TRBJ2-5	TRBV7-3	few	TGTGCCAGCAGCCAAGGACTAGCGGGGATAGAGACCCAGTACTTC	CASSQGLAGIETQYF
-	TRBJ2-1	TRBV7-2	many	TGTGCCAGCAGCGACCCAGGGAGCTCCTACAATGAGCAGTTCTTC	CASSDPGSSYNEQFF
-	TRBJ2-4	TRBV21-1	-	TGTGCCAGCCGACAGGAGATGGCCAAAAACATTCAGTACTTC	CASRQEMAKNIQYF
-	TRBJ1-4	TRBV12-3/TRBV12-4	many	TGTGCCAGCAGTAGGGGGACTAATGAAAAACTGTTTTTT	CASSRGTNEKLFF
TRBD1	TRBJ1-5	TRBV5-1	many	TGCGCCAGCAGCTACGGGACAGGGAATCAGCCCCAGCATTTT	CASSYGTGNQPQHF
-	TRBJ2-5	TRBV9	few	TGTGCCAGCAGCGCGACTTGGTCCGGGACCCAGTACTTC	CASSATWSGTQYF
TRBD1	TRBJ2-7	TRBV9	few	TGTGCCAGCAGCGTAGATGGTACAGGGGGCTACGAGCAGTACTTC	CASSVDGTGGYEQYF
-	TRBJ2-1	TRBV2	many	TGTGCCAGCAAGTGGCAGGGGAACTACAATGAGCAGTTCTTC	CASKWQGNYNEQFF
-	TRBJ2-1	TRBV10-1	-	TGCGCCAGGGATACAGGGGGGGGTTTCTACAATGAGCAGTTCTTC	CARDTGGGFYNEQFF
TRBD2	TRBJ2-1	TRBV2	-	TGTGCCGGGGGACTAGCGGGCGCGAGCTCCTACAATGAGCAGTTCTTC	CAGGLAGASSYNEQFF
-	TRBJ2-2	TRBV12-3/TRBV12-4	many	TGTGCCAGCACTTTGGGAGTAACCGGGGAGCTGTTTTTT	CASTLGVTGELFF
-	TRBJ2-4	TRBV15	many	TGTGCCACCAGCACACAGCTAGCCAAAAACATTCAGTACTTC	CATSTQLAKNIQYF
-	TRBJ2-7	TRBV6-1	-	TGTGCCAGCAGTGAAGACCAGGCCAGCTCCTACGAGCAGTACTTC	CASSEDQASSYEQYF
TRBD2	TRBJ2-7	TRBV27	-	TGTGCCAGCAGTTTATCGGGCACTAGCGGGTCCTTCTACGAGCAGTACTTC	CASSLSGTSGSFYEQYF
TRBD1	TRBJ2-7	TRBV7-2	many	TGTGCCAGCAGCTTAAACAGGGGAGTGTACGAGCAGTACTTC	CASSLNRGVYEQYF
TRBD2	TRBJ2-3	TRBV29-1	-	TGCAGCGTCGGGGGGGGACTAGCGGGACCCACGGATACGCAGTATTTT	CSVGGGLAGPTDTQYF
-	TRBJ1-5	TRBV24-1	few	TGTGCCACCAGTGATGGTAATCAGCCCCAGCATTTT	CATSDGNQPQHF